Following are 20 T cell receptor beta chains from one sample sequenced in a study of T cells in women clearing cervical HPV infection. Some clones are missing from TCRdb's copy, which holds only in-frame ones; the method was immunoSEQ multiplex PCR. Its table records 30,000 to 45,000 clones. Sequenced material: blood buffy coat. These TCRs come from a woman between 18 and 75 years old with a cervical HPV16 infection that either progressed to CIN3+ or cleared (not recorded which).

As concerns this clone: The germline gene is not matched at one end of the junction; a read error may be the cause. CDR3 protein: CASSRQLAEGGELFF. Incomplete CDR3 DNA: TGCGCCAGCAGCCGTCAACTAGCGGAGGGCGGGGAG. The chain is built from TRBV4-2 and TRBJ2-2; 8 bases agree with TRBD2. The read ends 3 residues before the CDR3 terminus; that terminus is restored from the germline J gene. CDR1 is LGHNA and CDR2 is YNFKEQ in the germline V gene. The CDR3 consists of 15 residues.

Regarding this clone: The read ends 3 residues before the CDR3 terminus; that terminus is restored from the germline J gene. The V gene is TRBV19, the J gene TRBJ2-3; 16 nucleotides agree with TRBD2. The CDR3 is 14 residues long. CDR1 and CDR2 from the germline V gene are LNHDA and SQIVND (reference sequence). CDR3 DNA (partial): TGTGCCAGTAGTTCGGGACTAGCGGGGGGGACG. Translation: CASSSGLAGGT. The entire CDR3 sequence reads CASSSGLAGGTQYF.

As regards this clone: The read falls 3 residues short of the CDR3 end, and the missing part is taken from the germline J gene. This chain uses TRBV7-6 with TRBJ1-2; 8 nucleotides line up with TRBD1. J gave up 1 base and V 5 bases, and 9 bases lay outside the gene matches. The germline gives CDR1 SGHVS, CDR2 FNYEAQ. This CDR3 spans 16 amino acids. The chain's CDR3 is CASSPLPGQDNYGYTF. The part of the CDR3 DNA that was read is TGTGCCAGCAGCCCCCTACCGGGACAGGATAACTATGGC.

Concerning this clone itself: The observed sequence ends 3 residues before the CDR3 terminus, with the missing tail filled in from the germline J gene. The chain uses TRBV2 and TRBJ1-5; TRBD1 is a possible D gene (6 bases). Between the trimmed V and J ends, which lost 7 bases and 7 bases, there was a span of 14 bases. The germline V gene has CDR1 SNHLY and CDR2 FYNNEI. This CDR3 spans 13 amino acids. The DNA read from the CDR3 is TGTGCCAGCACCGCGGAGGGGGGGCAGCCC. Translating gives CASTAEGGQP. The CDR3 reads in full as CASTAEGGQPQHF.

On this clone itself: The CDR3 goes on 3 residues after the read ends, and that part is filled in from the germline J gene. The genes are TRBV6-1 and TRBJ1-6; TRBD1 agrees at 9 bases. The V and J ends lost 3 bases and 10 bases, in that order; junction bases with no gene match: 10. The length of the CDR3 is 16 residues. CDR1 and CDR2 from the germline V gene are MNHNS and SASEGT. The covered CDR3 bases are TGTGCCAGCAGTGAGGACCGGGGGACAGGGTACTCACCC. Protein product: CASSEDRGTGYSP. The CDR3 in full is CASSEDRGTGYSPLHF.

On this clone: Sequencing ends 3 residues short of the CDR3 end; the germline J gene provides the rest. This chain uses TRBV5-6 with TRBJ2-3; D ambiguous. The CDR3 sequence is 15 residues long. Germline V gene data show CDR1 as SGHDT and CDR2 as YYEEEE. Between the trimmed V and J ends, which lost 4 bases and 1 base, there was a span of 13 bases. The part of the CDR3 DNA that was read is TGTGCCAGCAGCCGAAACAGCTTGGGCACAGATACG. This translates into CASSRNSLGTDT. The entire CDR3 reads CASSRNSLGTDTQYF.

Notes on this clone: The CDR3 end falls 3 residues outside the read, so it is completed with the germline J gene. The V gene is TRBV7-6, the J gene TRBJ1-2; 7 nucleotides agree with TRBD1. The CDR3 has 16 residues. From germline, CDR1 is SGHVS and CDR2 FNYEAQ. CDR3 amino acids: CASSPYAGQLSDDYTF. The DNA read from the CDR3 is TGTGCCAGCAGCCCCTACGCGGGACAGCTAAGCGATGAC.

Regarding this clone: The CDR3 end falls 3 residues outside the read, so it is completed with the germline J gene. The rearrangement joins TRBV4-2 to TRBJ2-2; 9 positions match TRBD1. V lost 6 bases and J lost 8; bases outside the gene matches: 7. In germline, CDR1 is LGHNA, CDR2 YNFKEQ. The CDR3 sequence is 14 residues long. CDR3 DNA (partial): TGTGCCAGCAGGGAAGGACAGGGGTCGGGGGAG. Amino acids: CASREGQGSGE. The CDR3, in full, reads CASREGQGSGELFF.

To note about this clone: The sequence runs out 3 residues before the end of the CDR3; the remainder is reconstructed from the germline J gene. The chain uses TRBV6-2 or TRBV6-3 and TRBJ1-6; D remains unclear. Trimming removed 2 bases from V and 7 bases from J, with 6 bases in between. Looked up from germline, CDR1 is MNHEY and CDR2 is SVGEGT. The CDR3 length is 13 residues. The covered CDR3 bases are TGTGCCAGCAGTTACGTCCCAAATTCACCC. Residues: CASSYVPNSP. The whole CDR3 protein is CASSYVPNSPLHF.

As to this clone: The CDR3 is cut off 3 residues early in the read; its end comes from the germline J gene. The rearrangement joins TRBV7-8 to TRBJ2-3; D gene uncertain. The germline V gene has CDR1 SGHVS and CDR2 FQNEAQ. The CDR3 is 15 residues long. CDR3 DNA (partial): TGTGCCAGCAGCTTAGGCCCAGGCCACCAAGAGACG. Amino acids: CASSLGPGHQET. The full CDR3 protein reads CASSLGPGHQETQYF.

The CDR3 DNA, read in part, is TGTGCCAGCAGTGAGACTAGCGGGGGGGCGCTATTGGGTGAGACC. This codes for CASSETSGGALLGET. The whole CDR3 is CASSETSGGALLGETQYF. V usage is TRBV2 and J usage is TRBJ2-5; 14 bases map to TRBD2. The missing CDR3 end, 3 residues past where the read stops, is filled in from the germline J gene. J gave up 5 bases and V 3 bases, and 11 bases lay outside the gene matches. The V gene's germline CDR1 is SNHLY and CDR2 FYNNEI. CDR3 length: 18 residues.

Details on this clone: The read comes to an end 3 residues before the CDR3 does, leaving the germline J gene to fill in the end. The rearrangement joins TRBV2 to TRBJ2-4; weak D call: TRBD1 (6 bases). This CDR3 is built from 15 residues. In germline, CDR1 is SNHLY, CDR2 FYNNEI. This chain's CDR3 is CASSERGSGTDGQYF. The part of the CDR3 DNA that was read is TGTGCCAGCAGTGAGAGGGGGTCTGGGACGGATGGT.

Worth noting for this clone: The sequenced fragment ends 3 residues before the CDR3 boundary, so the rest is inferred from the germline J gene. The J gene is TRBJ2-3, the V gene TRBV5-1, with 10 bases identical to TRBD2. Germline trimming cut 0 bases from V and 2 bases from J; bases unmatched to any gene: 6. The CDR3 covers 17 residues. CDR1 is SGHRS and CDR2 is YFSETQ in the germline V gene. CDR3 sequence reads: CASSLGTSGGTTDTQYF. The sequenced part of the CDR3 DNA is TGCGCCAGCAGCTTGGGGACTAGCGGAGGGACCACAGATACG.

The sequenced CDR3 bases are TGTGCCAGTCTTCCTGGGACAGGGTATGGC. Residues: CASLPGTGYG. The whole CDR3 protein reads CASLPGTGYGYTF. J is TRBJ1-2 and V is TRBV19; 9 bases line up with TRBD1. The missing CDR3 end, 3 residues past where the read stops, is filled in from the germline J gene. The CDR3 sequence is 13 residues long. Germline values: CDR1 LNHDA, CDR2 SQIVND (reference sequence). The ends lost 8 bases at V and 5 bases at J; junction bases unmatched: 6.

The CDR3 here is CAWSVGTAVNEKLFF. The DNA read from the CDR3 is TGTGCCTGGAGCGTCGGGACAGCAGTGAATGAAAAA. The gene calls are TRBV30 and TRBJ1-4, with 7 bases that match TRBD1. The CDR3 end falls 3 residues outside the read, so it is completed with the germline J gene. The CDR3 consists of 15 residues. V was clipped by 3 bases and J by 5 bases; unmatched bases: 9. Germline V gives CDR1 GTSNPN, CDR2 SVGIG (reference sequence). Using reference TRBV30 and TRBJ1-4 for the parts outside the CDR3, the full variable domain is SQTIHQWPATLVQPVGSPLSLECTVEGTSNPNLYWYRQAAGRGLQLLFYSVGIGQISSEVPQNLSASRPQDRQFILSSKKLLLSDSGFYLCAWSVGTAVNEKLFFGSGTQLSVL.

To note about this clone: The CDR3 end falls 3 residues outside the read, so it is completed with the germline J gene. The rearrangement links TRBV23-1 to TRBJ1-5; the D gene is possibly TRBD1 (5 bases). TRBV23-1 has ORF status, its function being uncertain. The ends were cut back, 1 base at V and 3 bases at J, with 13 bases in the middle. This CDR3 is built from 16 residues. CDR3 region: CASSQCTGVTNQPQHF. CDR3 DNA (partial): TGCGCCAGCAGTCAATGTACAGGAGTTACCAATCAGCCC.

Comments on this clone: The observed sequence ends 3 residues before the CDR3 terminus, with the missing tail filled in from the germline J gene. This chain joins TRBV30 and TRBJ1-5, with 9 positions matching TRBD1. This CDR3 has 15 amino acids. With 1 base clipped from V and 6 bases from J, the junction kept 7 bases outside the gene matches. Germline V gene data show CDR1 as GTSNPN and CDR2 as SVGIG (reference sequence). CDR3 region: CAWSGGTGLSQPQHF. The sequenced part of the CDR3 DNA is TGTGCCTGGAGTGGGGGGACAGGGTTAAGTCAGCCC. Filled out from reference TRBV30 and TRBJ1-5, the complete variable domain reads SQTIHQWPATLVQPVGSPLSLECTVEGTSNPNLYWYRQAAGRGLQLLFYSVGIGQISSEVPQNLSASRPQDRQFILSSKKLLLSDSGFYLCAWSGGTGLSQPQHFGDGTRLSIL.

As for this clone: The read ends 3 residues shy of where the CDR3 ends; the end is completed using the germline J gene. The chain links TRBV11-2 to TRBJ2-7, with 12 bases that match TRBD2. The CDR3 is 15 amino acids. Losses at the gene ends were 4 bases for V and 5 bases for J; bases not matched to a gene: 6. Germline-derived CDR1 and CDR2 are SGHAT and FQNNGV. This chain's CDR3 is CASSSTSGSLHEQYF. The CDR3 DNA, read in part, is TGTGCCAGCAGCTCGACTAGCGGGAGTCTCCACGAG.

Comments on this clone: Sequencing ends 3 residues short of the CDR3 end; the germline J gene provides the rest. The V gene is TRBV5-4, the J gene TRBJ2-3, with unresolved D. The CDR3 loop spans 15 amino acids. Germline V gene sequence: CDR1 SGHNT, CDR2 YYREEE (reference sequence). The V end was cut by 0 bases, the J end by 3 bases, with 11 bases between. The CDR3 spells CASSLGLPTTDTQYF. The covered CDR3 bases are TGTGCCAGCAGCTTGGGACTCCCGACGACAGATACG. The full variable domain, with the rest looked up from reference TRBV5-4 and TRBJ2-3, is ETGVTQSPTHLIKTRGQQVTLRCSSQSGHNTVSWYQQALGQGPQFIFQYYREEENGRGNFPPRFSGLQFPNYSSELNVNALELDDSALYLCASSLGLPTTDTQYFGPGTRLTVL.

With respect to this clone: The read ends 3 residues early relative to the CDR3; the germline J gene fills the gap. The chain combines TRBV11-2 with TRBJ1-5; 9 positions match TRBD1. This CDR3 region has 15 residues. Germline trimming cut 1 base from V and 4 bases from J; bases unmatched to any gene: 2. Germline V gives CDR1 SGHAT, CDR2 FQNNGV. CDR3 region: CASSLGTGANQPQHF. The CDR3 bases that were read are TGTGCCAGCAGCTTAGGGACAGGGGCTAATCAGCCC.